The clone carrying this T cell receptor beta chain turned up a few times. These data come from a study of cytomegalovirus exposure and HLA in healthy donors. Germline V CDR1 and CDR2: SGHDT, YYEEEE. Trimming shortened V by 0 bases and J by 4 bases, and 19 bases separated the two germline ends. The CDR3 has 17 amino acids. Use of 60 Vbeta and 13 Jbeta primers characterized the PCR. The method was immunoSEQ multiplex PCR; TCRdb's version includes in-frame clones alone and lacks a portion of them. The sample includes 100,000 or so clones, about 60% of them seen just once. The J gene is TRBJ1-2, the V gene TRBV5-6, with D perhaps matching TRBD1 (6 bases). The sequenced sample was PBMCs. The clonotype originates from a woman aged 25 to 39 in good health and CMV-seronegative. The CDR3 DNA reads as TGTGCCAGCAGCTTGGAGGGGTCGGACAGAATTACCTATGGCTACACCTTC. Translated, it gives CASSLEGSDRITYGYTF.